The 13 T cell receptor beta chains given below trace back to one sample, sequenced in a study of blood T cell repertoires in COVID-19. Method: immunoSEQ multiplex PCR; TCRdb's copy keeps in-frame clones and lacks some. This table holds fewer than 200,000 clones, around 83% found once. The sequenced sample consisted of PBMCs or T cells enriched from blood (not recorded which). These receptors were taken from a woman in her 40s in a cohort exposed to, infected with or recovered from COVID-19 (not recorded which).

A single count supports this clone. The rearrangement links TRBV7-6 to TRBJ1-1, with D possibly TRBD1 on 6 matching bases. Germline CDR1 is SGHVS and CDR2 is FNYEAQ. The CDR3 sequence is 14 residues long. The V gene lost 5 bases and the J gene lost 1 base, with 11 bases spanning the gap. The CDR3 nucleotides read TGTGCCAGCAGCCCAAGGGGGGGGAACACTGAAGCTTTCTTT. The encoded protein is CASSPRGGNTEAFF. Full variable domain (remainder filled in from reference TRBV7-6 and TRBJ1-1): GAGVSQSPRYKVTKRGQDVALRCDPISGHVSLYWYRQALGQGPEFLTYFNYEAQQDKSGLPNDRFSAERPEGSISTLTIQRTEQRDSAMYRCASSPRGGNTEAFFGQGTRLTVV.

The V call is TRBV4-3, the J call TRBJ2-1; possible D gene TRBD1, 6 bases. With 1 base removed from V and 10 bases from J, the gap between germline ends came to 14 bases. This CDR3 spans 14 amino acids. Germline CDR1 LGHNA, CDR2 YSLEER. The CDR3 bases are TGCGCCAGCAGCCAAGCGGGTACAGGGCGGGAGCAGTTCTTC. It is translated as CASSQAGTGREQFF.

This clone occurred a few times. The chain uses TRBV10-3 and TRBJ1-1; TRBD1 is a possible D gene (6 bases). This CDR3 spans 12 amino acids. Trimming removed 9 bases at V and 1 base at J, with 9 bases between. Germline assignment: CDR1 ENHRY and CDR2 SYGVKD. The CDR3 is CAIQQGNTEAFF. The CDR3 coding sequence is TGTGCCATTCAACAGGGGAACACTGAAGCTTTCTTT.

The genes are TRBV9 and TRBJ1-2, with 8 bases fitting TRBD1. The V and J ends lost 4 bases and 0 bases, in that order; junction bases with no gene match: 8. Germline V lookup: CDR1 SGDLS, CDR2 YYNGEE. The CDR3 runs 16 residues. The CDR3 bases are TGTGCCAGCAGCAGAACCGGGACAGGAGCTAACTATGGCTACACCTTC. Encoded protein: CASSRTGTGANYGYTF.

V and J are TRBV5-6 and TRBJ2-7; D not certain. V dropped 0 bases and J dropped 4 bases, with 8 bases sitting between them. Looked up from germline, CDR1 is SGHDT and CDR2 is YYEEEE. This CDR3 region has 13 residues. The CDR3 nucleotides read TGTGCCAGCAGCTTGGAGAGGAGATACGAGCAGTACTTC. Translating it yields CASSLERRYEQYF.

This chain uses TRBV10-3 with TRBJ1-1; a possible D gene is TRBD1 (5 bases). The CDR3 has 13 amino acids. Germline CDR1 is ENHRY and CDR2 is SYGVKD. V shed 1 base and J shed 4 bases, with 7 bases lying between them. In DNA, the CDR3 is TGTGCCATCAGTGAGTGGGGGGGCACTGAAGCTTTCTTT. Translated: CAISEWGGTEAFF.

J is TRBJ2-7 and V is TRBV5-1; the match to TRBD2 covers 7 bases. This CDR3 has 16 residues. Germline CDR1 SGHRS, CDR2 YFSETQ. V was clipped by 0 bases and J by 4 bases; unmatched bases: 10. CDR3 DNA sequence: TGCGCCAGCAGCTTGGAGGGAGGGTGGGAGAGGTACGAGCAGTACTTC. It encodes CASSLEGGWERYEQYF.

This rearrangement joins TRBV4-3 to TRBJ1-1; D is possibly TRBD1 (5 bases). Deletions cut 0 bases from V and 1 base from J, with 9 bases between. This CDR3 is built from 15 residues. Germline CDR1 is LGHNA and CDR2 is YSLEER. CDR3 protein: CASSQDFRANTEAFF. The CDR3 nucleotides read TGCGCCAGCAGCCAAGACTTCAGGGCGAACACTGAAGCTTTCTTT.

The chain recombines TRBV25-1 with TRBJ2-5, with 11 bases lining up with TRBD2. Losses at the gene ends were 3 bases for V and 2 bases for J; bases not matched to a gene: 8. The CDR3 has 17 amino acids. In germline, CDR1 is MGHDK, CDR2 SYGVNS. CDR3 sequence: CASSDHRLAGPQETQYF. Written as DNA, the CDR3 is TGTGCCAGCAGTGACCATAGACTAGCGGGGCCTCAAGAGACCCAGTACTTC.

The J gene is TRBJ1-1, the V gene TRBV19; tentative D call: TRBD1 (5 bases). The V end lost 10 bases, the J end lost 1 base, and 19 bases lay between the germline ends. From germline, CDR1 is LNHDA and CDR2 SQIVND (reference sequence). The CDR3 covers 15 residues. In DNA, the CDR3 is TGTGCCACAAACGGGAGGGGATGGGCGAACACTGAAGCTTTCTTT. This gives the protein CATNGRGWANTEAFF. Using reference TRBV19 and TRBJ1-1 for the parts outside the CDR3, the full variable domain is DGGITQSPKYLFRKEGQNVTLSCEQNLNHDAMYWYRQDPGQGLRLIYYSQIVNDFQKGDIAEGYSVSREKKESFPLTVTSAQKNPTAFYLCATNGRGWANTEAFFGQGTRLTVV.

A single count supports this clone. This chain connects TRBV6-2 or TRBV6-3 to TRBJ2-3; TRBD2 matches 11 bases. CDR3 length equals 19 residues. After removal of 2 bases from V and 2 bases from J, the junction contained 12 bases not matched to a gene. The germline CDR1 and CDR2 sequences are MNHEY and SVGEGT. CDR3: CASSYPLAGGSLSTDTQYF. DNA of the CDR3: TGTGCCAGCAGTTACCCCCTAGCGGGAGGTTCCTTATCCACAGATACGCAGTATTTT.

J is TRBJ1-6 and V is TRBV5-1, with D perhaps matching TRBD1 (6 bases). The length of the CDR3 is 16 residues. Germline CDR1 SGHRS, CDR2 YFSETQ. Trimming shortened V by 4 bases and J by 7 bases, and 18 bases separated the two germline ends. The CDR3 spells CASSERQQGWNSPLHF. CDR3 bases: TGCGCCAGCAGCGAACGCCAACAGGGATGGAATTCACCCCTCCACTTT.

The chain couples TRBV27 to TRBJ2-7; 10 bases agree with TRBD1. The CDR3 length is 16 residues. Looked up from germline, CDR1 is MNHEY and CDR2 is SMNVEV (reference sequence). The J segment lost 5 bases and the V segment lost 2 bases, leaving 9 bases of the junction unmatched. The CDR3 spells CASSLGRDRGFHEQYF. The CDR3 bases are TGTGCCAGCAGTTTAGGTAGGGACAGGGGATTCCACGAGCAGTACTTC.